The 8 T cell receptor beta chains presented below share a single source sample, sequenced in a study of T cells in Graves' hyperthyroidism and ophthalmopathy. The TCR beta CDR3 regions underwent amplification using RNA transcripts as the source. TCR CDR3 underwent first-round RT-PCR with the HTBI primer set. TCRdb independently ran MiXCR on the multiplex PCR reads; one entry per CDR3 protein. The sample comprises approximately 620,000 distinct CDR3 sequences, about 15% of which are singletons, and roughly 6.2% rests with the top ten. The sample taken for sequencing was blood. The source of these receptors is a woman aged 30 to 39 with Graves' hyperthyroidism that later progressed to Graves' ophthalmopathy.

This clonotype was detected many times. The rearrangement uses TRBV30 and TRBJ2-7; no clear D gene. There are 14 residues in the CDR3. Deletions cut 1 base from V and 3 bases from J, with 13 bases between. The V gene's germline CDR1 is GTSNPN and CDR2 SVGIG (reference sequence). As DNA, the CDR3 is TGTGCCTGGAGTGGGGGTAGAGGTCACTACGAGCAGTACTTC. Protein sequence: CAWSGGRGHYEQYF.

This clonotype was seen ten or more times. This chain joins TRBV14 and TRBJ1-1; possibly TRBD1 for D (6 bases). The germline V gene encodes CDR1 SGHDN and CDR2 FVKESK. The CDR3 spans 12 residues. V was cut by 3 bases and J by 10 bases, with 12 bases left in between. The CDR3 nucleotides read TGTGCCAGCAGCCATTCGGGGGCGAGAGCTTTCTTT. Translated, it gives CASSHSGARAFF.

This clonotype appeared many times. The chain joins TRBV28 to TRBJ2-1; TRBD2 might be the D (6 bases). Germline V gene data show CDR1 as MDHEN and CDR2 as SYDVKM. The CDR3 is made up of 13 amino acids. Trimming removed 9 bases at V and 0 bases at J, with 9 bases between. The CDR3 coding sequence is TGTGCCAGTTTCGGGAGCTCCTACAATGAGCAGTTCTTC. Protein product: CASFGSSYNEQFF.

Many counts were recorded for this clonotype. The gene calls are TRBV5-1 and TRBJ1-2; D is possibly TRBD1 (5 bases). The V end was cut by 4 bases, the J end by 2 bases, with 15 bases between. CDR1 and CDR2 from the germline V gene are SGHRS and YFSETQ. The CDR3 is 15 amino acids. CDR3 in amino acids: CASSPLRQKNYGYTF. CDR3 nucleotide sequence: TGCGCCAGCAGCCCCCTCCGACAGAAAAACTATGGCTACACCTTC.

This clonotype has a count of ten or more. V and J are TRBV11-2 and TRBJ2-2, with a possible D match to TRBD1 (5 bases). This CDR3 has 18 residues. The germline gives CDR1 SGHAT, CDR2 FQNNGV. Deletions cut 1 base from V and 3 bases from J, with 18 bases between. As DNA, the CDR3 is TGTGCCAGCAGCTTAGGAATCTCAGGGAAAACTTACACCGGGGAGCTGTTTTTT. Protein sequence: CASSLGISGKTYTGELFF.

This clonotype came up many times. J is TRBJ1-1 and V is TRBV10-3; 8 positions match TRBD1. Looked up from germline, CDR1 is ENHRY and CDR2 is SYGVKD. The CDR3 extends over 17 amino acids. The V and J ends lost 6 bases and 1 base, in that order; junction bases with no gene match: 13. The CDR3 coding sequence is TGTGCCATCAGCCCCGTCGGGGGGCAGGGGGCGAACACTGAAGCTTTCTTT. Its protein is CAISPVGGQGANTEAFF.

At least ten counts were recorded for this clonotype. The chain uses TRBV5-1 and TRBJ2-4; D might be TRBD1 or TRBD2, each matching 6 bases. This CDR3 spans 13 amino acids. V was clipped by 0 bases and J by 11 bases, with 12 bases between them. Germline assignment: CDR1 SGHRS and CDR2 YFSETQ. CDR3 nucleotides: TGCGCCAGCAGCTTGGAAGGGGGGAACGTTCAGTACTTC. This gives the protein CASSLEGGNVQYF.

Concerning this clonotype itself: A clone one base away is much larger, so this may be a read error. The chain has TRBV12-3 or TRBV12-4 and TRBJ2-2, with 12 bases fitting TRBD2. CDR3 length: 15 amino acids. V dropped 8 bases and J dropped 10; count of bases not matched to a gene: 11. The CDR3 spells CASRDRLAGVEELFF. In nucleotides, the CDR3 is TGTGCCAGCCGGGACCGACTAGCGGGAGTGGAGGAGCTGTTTTTT.